This TCR beta chain was sequenced for a study of PD-1 blockade in classical Hodgkin lymphoma. Using immunoSEQ multiplex PCR, the repertoire was profiled, and TCRdb retains in-frame clones only, with some absent. This repertoire shows approximately 8,200 clones, 84% found once; its top ten account for 9.5% to 13%. Between the trimmed V and J ends, which lost 4 bases and 2 bases, there was a span of 8 bases. The CDR3 runs to 14 residues. Germline lookup yields CDR1 SEHNR and CDR2 FQNEAQ (reference sequence). Relapse after autologous stem cell transplantation occurred in every patient, and brentuximab vedotin exposure varied. Thawed PBMCs were the source of CD4+ T cells, purified by magnetic negative selection.

Here the sequenced sample was CD4+ T cells from blood, taken at baseline. The V and J genes are TRBV7-9 and TRBJ2-2; the D gene is possibly TRBD2 (6 bases). The clonotype comes from a human donor with classical Hodgkin lymphoma. CDR3 residues: CASSSGTNTGELFF. CDR3 in DNA: TGTGCCAGCAGCTCCGGGACTAACACCGGGGAGCTGTTTTTT. The whole variable domain, remainder taken from reference TRBV7-9 and TRBJ2-2, is DTGVSQNPRHKITKRGQNVTFRCDPISEHNRLYWYRQTLGQGPEFLTYFQNEAQLEKSRLLSDRFSAERPKGSFSTLEIQRTEQGDSAMYLCASSSGTNTGELFFGEGSRLTVL.